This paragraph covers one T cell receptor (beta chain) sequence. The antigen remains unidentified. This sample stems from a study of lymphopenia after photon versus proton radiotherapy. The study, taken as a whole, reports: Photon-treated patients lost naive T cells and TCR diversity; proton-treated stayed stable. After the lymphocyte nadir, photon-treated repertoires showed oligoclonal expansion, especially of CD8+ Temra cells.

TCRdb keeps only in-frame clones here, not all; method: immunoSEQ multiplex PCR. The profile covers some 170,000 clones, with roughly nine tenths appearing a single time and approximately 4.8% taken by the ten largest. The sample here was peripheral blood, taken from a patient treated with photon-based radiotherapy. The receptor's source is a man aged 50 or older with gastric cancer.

CDR3 nucleotides: TGTGCCTGGAATTATGCTAGCGGGAGCTCTGATACGCAGTATTTT. This gives the protein CAWNYASGSSDTQYF. This chain uses TRBV30 with TRBJ2-3, with 10 bases that match TRBD2. The CDR3 is 15 residues long. V lost 4 bases, J lost 6 bases, and 10 bases stayed unmatched. From germline, CDR1 is GTSNPN and CDR2 SVGIG (reference sequence).